This T cell receptor beta chain is drawn from a study of PD-L1 blockade in urothelial cancer (dated by TCRdb to the late 2010s). Looking at the study overall: Every patient began therapy in about 2014 and was given atezolizumab 1,200 mg intravenously every 3 weeks. About nine tenths of the roughly 29 patients were males with bladder-origin urothelial cancer, and about 65% of the roughly 30 reported a prior smoking history. Blood samples gave median yields of approximately 130,000 T cells and tens of thousands of unique TCRs, along with a median clonality of around 0.08. In the same patients, whole exome sequencing and RNA sequencing of pretreatment tumors were performed in addition to TCR sequencing. TCR sequencing covered pretreatment tumor samples and matched, serially collected peripheral blood taken before and after atezolizumab treatment. Pretreatment blood TCR-seq was available for 30 or so patients, at least one posttreatment blood collection was obtained for around 25 patients, and tumor TCR-seq was available for around 25 patients. Blood samples were analyzed at two time points: 3 weeks after treatment start (second dose) and 6 weeks after treatment start. An exploratory multi-omic analysis was conducted of the somatic, immune and clinical correlates of response to PD-L1 blockade with atezolizumab in urothelial cancer. Fewer than ten patients achieved durable clinical benefit and approximately 20 did not. Patients had an ECOG performance status of 0 or 1 and had received between 0 and 3 prior chemotherapy regimens. Durable clinical benefit was defined as a progression-free survival longer than 6 months, and TCR features were additionally tested against progression-free survival and overall survival. Here is what the overall study found, with its caveats: Patients with durable benefit showed greater expansion of tumor-associated TCR clones in peripheral blood 3 weeks after starting treatment (n of about 21, p = 0.022). Because of the small sample size (n ≈ 28) and the many exploratory analyses performed, the results are intended to be regarded as hypothesis-generating. Improved progression-free and overall survival was found to be associated with pretreatment peripheral blood TCR clonality below the median.

The CDR3 covers 14 residues, taking in both the cysteine and the phenylalanine. Only the CDR3 part of the read is kept: 42 bases, read in frame from the first base. CDR1 SNHLY and CDR2 FYNNEI are derived from the germline V gene. V gives up 1 base and J gives up 0 bases, and the segment between their germline ends measures 6 bases. Synthetic TCR analog templates were spiked into each PCR so that absolute template abundance could be estimated from read counts. TCRbeta CDR3 regions were amplified from genomic DNA with bias-controlled V and J gene primers using the immunoSEQ assay. Rearranged TCRbeta segments were sequenced at approximately 20X coverage. The paper's processing steps were these. Clustering was used to correct sequencing errors, and CDR3s were annotated against IMGT so that V, D and J genes could be assigned. Downstream analyses used only productive TCRbeta rearrangements and left out out-of-frame or stop-codon sequences. Clonality was computed as one minus Shannon entropy normalized by the log of the number of unique productive sequences. Fisher's exact test with Benjamini-Hochberg correction, using a cutoff of adjusted p below 0.01, was how clones that differed between time points or between blood and tumor were identified. The source is immuneACCESS, and TCRdb retained only in-frame sequences with V and J called. Part of the clones is not carried over; for the studies checked, unresolved V genes explain less than half of this, and the remainder is unexplained. V and J calls and clone size are copied from that table; D and trimming were computed from the DNA. The sample yields about 120,000 clones; 75% to 95% were counted once. The ten largest clones capture 3% to 4.5% of the sample.

What this sample's time point label stands for: peripheral blood 6 weeks after treatment start. A cohort of 25 to 35 patients with locally advanced or metastatic urothelial carcinoma, treated at Memorial Sloan Kettering on a trial protocol, was included. Peripheral blood mononuclear cells were collected pretreatment and during treatment, with between 1 and 8 total time points per patient. The Qiagen DNeasy Blood extraction kit was used to purify genomic DNA from total PBMCs and from tumor samples. PBMCs were collected pretreatment and during treatment, and were isolated and stored as previously described. This clone came up once. No cognate antigen has been identified for it. Base qualities are not provided; no much larger clone lies one nucleotide away.

The sequence is built from TRBV2 and TRBJ2-5, with the identity of the D gene unclear. The sequence derives from a man aged 55 to 69 with urothelial cancer. The source material was PBMCs, sampled around atezolizumab (anti-PD-L1) treatment. The DNA sequence follows: TGTGCCAGCAGTGAAGACAGATACCAAGAGACCCAGTACTTC. Translation gives CASSEDRYQETQYF.